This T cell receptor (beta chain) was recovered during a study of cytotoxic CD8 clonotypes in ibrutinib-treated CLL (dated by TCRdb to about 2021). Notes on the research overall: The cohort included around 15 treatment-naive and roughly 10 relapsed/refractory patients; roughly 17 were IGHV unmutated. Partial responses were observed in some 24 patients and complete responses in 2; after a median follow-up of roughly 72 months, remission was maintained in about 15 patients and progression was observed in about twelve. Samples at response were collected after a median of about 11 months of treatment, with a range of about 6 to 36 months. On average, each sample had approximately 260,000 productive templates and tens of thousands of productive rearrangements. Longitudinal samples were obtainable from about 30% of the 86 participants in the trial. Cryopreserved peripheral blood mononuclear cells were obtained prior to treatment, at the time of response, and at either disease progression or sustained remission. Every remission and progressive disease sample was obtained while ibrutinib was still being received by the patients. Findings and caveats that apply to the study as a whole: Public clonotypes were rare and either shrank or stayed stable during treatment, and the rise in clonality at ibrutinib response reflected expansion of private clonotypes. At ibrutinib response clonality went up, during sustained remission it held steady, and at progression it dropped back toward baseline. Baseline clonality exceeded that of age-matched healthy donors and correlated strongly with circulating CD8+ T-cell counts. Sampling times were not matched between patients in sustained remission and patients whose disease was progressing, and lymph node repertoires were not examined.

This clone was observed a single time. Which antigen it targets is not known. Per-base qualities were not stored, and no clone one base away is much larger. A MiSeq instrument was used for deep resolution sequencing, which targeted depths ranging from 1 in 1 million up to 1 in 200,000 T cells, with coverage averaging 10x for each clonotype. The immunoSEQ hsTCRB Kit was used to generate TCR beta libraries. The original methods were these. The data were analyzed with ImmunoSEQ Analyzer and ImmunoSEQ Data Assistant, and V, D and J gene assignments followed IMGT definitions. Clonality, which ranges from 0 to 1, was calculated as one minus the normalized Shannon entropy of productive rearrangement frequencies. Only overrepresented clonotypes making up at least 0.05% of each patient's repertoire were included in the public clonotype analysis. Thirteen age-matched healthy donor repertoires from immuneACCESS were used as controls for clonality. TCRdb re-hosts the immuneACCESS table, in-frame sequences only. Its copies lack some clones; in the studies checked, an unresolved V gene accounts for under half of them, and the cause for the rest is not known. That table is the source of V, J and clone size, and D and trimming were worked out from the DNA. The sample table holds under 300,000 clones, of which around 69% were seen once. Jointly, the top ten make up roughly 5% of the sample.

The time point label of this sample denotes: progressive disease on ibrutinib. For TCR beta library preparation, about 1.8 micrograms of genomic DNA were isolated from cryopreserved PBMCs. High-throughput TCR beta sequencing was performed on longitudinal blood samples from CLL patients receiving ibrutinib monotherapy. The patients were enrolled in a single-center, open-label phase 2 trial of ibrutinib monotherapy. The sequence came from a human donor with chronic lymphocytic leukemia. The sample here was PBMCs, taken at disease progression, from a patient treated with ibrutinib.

This receptor has the CDR3 CASSFLGRTETQYF. The nucleotide sequence is given as TGTGCCAGCAGTTTTTTGGGCAGGACGGAGACCCAGTACTTC. The chain is encoded by TRBV28 joined to TRBJ2-5; the D segment cannot be called with confidence. The germline V gene provides CDR1 MDHEN and CDR2 SYDVKM. The junction carries 13 bases between V and J, which are trimmed by 3 bases and 5 bases respectively. The CDR3 goes from the cysteine to the phenylalanine over 14 residues. Here the CDR3 DNA is all that survives: 42 bases in frame from base 1.